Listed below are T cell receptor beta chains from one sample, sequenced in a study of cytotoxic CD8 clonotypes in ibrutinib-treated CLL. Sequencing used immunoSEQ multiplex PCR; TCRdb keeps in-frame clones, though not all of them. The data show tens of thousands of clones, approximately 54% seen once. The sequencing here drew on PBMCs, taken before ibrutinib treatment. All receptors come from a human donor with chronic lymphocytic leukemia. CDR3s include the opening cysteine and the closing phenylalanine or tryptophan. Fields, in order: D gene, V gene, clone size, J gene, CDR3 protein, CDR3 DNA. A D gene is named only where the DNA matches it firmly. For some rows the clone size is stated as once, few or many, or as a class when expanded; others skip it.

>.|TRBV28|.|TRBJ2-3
CASSSRALHTQYF
TGTGCCAGCAGCTCTAGGGCTCTGCATACGCAGTATTTT
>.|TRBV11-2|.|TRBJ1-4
CASSSNANEKLFF
TGTGCCAGCAGCTCAAATGCAAATGAAAAACTGTTTTTT
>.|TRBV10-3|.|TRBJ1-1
CAITGDFAFTEAFF
TGTGCCATCACCGGCGACTTCGCTTTCACTGAAGCTTTCTTT
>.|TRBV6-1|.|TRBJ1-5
CASSEQAKDLKHF
TGTGCCAGCAGTGAACAGGCTAAGGACTTAAAGCATTTT
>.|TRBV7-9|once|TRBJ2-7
CASSLGREWGEQYF
TGTGCCAGCAGCTTAGGACGGGAGTGGGGCGAGCAGTACTTC
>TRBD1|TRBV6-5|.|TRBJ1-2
CASSKDRDGYTF
TGTGCCAGCAGTAAGGACAGGGATGGCTACACCTTC
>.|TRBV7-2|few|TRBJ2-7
CASSLEAGIEQYF
TGTGCCAGCAGCTTAGAGGCCGGGATAGAGCAGTACTTC
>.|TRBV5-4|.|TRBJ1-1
CASSSRQVNTEAFF
TGTGCCAGCAGCTCGAGACAGGTGAACACTGAAGCTTTCTTT
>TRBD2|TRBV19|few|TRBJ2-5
CASSMRLAGRETQYF
TGTGCCAGTAGTATGCGACTAGCGGGGAGAGAGACCCAGTACTTC
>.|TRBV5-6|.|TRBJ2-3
CASSLGLGTDTQYF
TGTGCCAGCAGCTTGGGGCTCGGCACAGATACGCAGTATTTT
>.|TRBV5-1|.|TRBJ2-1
CASSPGALVVGGNEQFF
TGCGCCAGCAGCCCAGGCGCGTTAGTAGTCGGCGGGAATGAGCAGTTCTTC
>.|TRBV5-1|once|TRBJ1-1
CASTPRGLNTEAFF
TGCGCCAGCACCCCGCGGGGGTTGAACACTGAAGCTTTCTTT
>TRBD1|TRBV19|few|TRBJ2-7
CASSPRGQGDEQYF
TGTGCCAGTAGTCCCCGTGGACAGGGGGACGAGCAGTACTTC
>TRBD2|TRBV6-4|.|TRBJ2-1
CASSTSGGADEQFF
TGTGCCAGCAGCACTAGCGGGGGCGCCGATGAGCAGTTCTTC
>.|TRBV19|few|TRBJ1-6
CASSTQPSGVNSPLHF
TGTGCCAGTAGTACCCAGCCGTCAGGGGTTAATTCACCCCTCCACTTT
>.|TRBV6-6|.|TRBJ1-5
CASSYSEYSNQPQHF
TGTGCCAGCAGTTACTCGGAGTATAGCAATCAGCCCCAGCATTTT
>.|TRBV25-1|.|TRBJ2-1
CASSDSSPQAYNEQFF
TGTGCCAGCAGTGACAGTTCGCCGCAGGCCTACAATGAGCAGTTCTTC
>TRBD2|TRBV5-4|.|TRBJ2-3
CASSLEAGGLSTDTQYF
TGTGCCAGCAGCTTGGAAGCGGGGGGGCTTTCGACAGATACGCAGTATTTT
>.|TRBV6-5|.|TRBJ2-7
CASSYAGTEGEQYF
TGTGCCAGCAGTTACGCAGGGACGGAGGGCGAGCAGTACTTC
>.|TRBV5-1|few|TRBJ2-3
CASSVRKNTDTQYF
TGCGCCAGCAGCGTTAGGAAAAACACAGATACGCAGTATTTT
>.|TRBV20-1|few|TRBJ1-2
CSVGSNYGYTF
TGCAGTGTTGGGAGTAACTATGGCTACACCTTC
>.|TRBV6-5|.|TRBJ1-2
CASSYAGAVGYTF
TGTGCCAGCAGTTACGCGGGGGCGGTTGGCTACACCTTC
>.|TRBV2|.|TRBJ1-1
CASSEIRSAEAFF
TGTGCCAGCAGCGAGATAAGGAGCGCTGAAGCTTTCTTT
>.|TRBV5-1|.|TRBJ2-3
CASSLTPPGLSTDTQYF
TGCGCCAGCAGCTTGACCCCTCCGGGACTTAGCACAGATACGCAGTATTTT
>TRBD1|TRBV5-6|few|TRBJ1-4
CASSGTGEHEKLFF
TGTGCCAGCAGCGGGACAGGGGAGCATGAAAAACTGTTTTTT
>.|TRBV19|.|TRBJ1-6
CASSIFHSYNSPLHF
TGTGCCAGTAGTATATTCCACAGCTATAATTCACCCCTCCACTTT
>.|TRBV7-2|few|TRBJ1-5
CASSFGSNQPQHF
TGTGCCAGCAGCTTCGGTAGCAATCAGCCCCAGCATTTT
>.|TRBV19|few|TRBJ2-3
CASSPGTRVTDTQYF
TGTGCCAGTAGTCCCGGGACAAGGGTCACAGATACGCAGTATTTT
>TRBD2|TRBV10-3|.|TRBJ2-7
CAISATSGGSSYEQYF
TGTGCCATCAGTGCGACTAGCGGGGGTAGCTCCTACGAGCAGTACTTC
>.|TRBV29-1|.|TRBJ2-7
CSVYYRDTDSYEQYF
TGCAGCGTCTACTACCGGGACACCGACTCCTACGAGCAGTACTTC
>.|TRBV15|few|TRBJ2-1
CATSREGVNEQFF
TGTGCCACCAGCAGAGAGGGGGTAAATGAGCAGTTCTTC
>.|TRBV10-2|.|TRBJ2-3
CASSEYRGDTQYF
TGCGCCAGCAGTGAGTACCGAGGGGATACGCAGTATTTT
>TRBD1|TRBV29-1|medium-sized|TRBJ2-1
CSVVDRGMGEQFF
TGCAGCGTAGTGGACAGGGGGATGGGTGAGCAGTTCTTC
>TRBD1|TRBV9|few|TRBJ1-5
CASSANRGNQPQHF
TGTGCCAGCAGCGCCAACAGGGGGAATCAGCCCCAGCATTTT
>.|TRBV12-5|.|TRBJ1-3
CASGLKFKDQSGNTIYF
TGTGCTAGTGGCTTGAAATTTAAGGATCAGTCTGGAAACACCATATATTTT
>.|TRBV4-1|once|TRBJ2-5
CASSQDSGRGETQYF
TGCGCCAGCAGCCAAGATTCGGGAAGAGGGGAGACCCAGTACTTC
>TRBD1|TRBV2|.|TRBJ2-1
CASSRTGSSYNEQFF
TGTGCCAGCAGTCGGACAGGAAGCTCCTACAATGAGCAGTTCTTC
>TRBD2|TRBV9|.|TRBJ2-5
CASSVATSVIKETQYF
TGTGCCAGCAGCGTAGCGACTAGCGTCATAAAAGAGACCCAGTACTTC
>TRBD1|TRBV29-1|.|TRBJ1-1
CSAGQGPEAFF
TGCAGCGCTGGACAGGGACCTGAAGCTTTCTTT
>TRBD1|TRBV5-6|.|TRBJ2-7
CASTDRDSYEQYF
TGTGCCAGCACGGACAGGGACTCCTACGAGCAGTACTTC
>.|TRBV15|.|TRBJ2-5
CATSRDRGGLQETQYF
TGTGCCACCAGCAGAGATCGAGGGGGGCTCCAAGAGACCCAGTACTTC
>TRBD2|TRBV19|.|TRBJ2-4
CASSPEPGLAGGPRENIQYF
TGTGCCAGTAGTCCGGAGCCGGGACTAGCGGGAGGGCCGCGGGAAAACATTCAGTACTTC
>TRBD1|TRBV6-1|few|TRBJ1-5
CASSGGTGGAVQPQHF
TGTGCCAGCAGTGGTGGGACAGGGGGCGCGGTTCAGCCCCAGCATTTT
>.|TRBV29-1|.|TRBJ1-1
CSVRRGGSTEAFF
TGCAGCGTGCGCCGGGGCGGGAGCACTGAAGCTTTCTTT
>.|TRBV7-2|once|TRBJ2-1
CASSHIRNEQFF
TGTGCCAGCAGCCATATTAGGAATGAGCAGTTCTTC
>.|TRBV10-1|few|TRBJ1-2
CASSATGLDGYTF
TGCGCCAGCAGTGCTACAGGGTTGGACGGCTACACCTTC
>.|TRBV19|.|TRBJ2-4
CASSIRESLAKNIQYF
TGTGCCAGTAGTATAAGGGAATCCTTAGCCAAAAACATTCAGTACTTC
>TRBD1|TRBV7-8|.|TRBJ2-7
CASSSGQESYEQYF
TGTGCCAGCAGCAGTGGACAGGAGTCCTACGAGCAGTACTTC
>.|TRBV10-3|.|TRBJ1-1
CAISDPGEGSAFF
TGTGCCATCAGTGACCCCGGGGAAGGTTCGGCTTTCTTT
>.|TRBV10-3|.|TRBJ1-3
CAISLDASGNTIYF
TGTGCCATCAGTCTGGATGCCTCTGGAAACACCATATATTTT
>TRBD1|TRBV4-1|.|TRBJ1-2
CASSPPGQGANGYTF
TGCGCCAGCAGCCCACCGGGACAGGGGGCCAATGGCTACACCTTC
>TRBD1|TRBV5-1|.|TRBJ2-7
CASSWGQGAIGYEQYF
TGCGCCAGCAGCTGGGGACAGGGGGCAATTGGGTACGAGCAGTACTTC
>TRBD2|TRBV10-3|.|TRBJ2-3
CATGLAGQSLTDTQYF
TGTGCCACCGGACTAGCGGGACAATCCCTCACAGATACGCAGTATTTT
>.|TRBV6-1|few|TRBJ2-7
CASRQGVRYEQYF
TGTGCCAGCAGGCAGGGAGTTCGGTACGAGCAGTACTTC
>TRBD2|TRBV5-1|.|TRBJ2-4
CASSFGTSGKNIQYF
TGCGCCAGCAGCTTCGGGACTAGCGGGAAAAACATTCAGTACTTC
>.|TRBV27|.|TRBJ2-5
CASTQGGGSGTQYF
TGTGCCAGCACCCAAGGTGGGGGTTCCGGAACCCAGTACTTC
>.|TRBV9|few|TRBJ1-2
CASRSTGLQGYTF
TGTGCCAGCAGGTCAACAGGGCTTCAGGGCTACACCTTC
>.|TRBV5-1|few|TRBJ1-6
CASSPEGLHSPLHF
TGCGCCAGCAGCCCGGAGGGGTTACATTCACCCCTCCACTTT